This is a list of T cell receptor beta chains from one sample in a study of cytotoxic CD8 clonotypes in ibrutinib-treated CLL. Generated by immunoSEQ multiplex PCR, the TCRdb table keeps only in-frame clones and is missing some. Of about 140,000 clones listed, about 70% are singletons. This sample comprised PBMCs, obtained after 24 months of ibrutinib treatment. Source of these receptors: a human donor with chronic lymphocytic leukemia. Each CDR3 is given with its conserved first and last residue. The order of the fields is clone size, J gene, V gene, D gene, CDR3 length, CDR3 DNA, CDR3 protein. A D gene is named only where the DNA matches it firmly. Where a row states a size, it is once, few, many or the class of an expanded clone; other rows omit it.

NA TRBJ2-3 TRBV29-1 NA 14 TGCAGCGTTGTGGCCCAATCCCCCCGGGGTACGCAGTATTTT CSVVAQSPRGTQYF
few TRBJ1-2 TRBV18 NA 12 TGTGCCAGCTCTCACCGGGCGAGTGGCTACACCTTC CASSHRASGYTF
NA TRBJ2-5 TRBV7-2 NA 18 TGTGCCAGCAGCTTAGGCCCAGGGGCGGGCCCGTACCAAGAGACCCAGTACTTC CASSLGPGAGPYQETQYF
NA TRBJ2-1 TRBV11-3 NA 15 TGTGCCAGCAGCTTGGGACTAAGGGGGGTGGATGAGCAGTTCTTC CASSLGLRGVDEQFF
NA TRBJ2-7 TRBV19 TRBD2 15 TGTGCCAGTAGTATTGGGAAGCGGGAGTGGTACGAGCAGTACTTC CASSIGKREWYEQYF
NA TRBJ2-7 TRBV4-2 NA 13 TGTGCCAGCAGCTTGGGAGCGACTCTGGAGCAGTACTTC CASSLGATLEQYF
NA TRBJ2-3 TRBV4-3 TRBD2 17 TGCGCCAGCAGCCTCTTAGCGGGAGGGGGAATGGTCGATACGCAGTATTTT CASSLLAGGGMVDTQYF
NA TRBJ2-2 TRBV28 TRBD2 14 TGTGCCAGCAGTCTAGCGGGAAAAACCGGGGAGCTGTTTTTT CASSLAGKTGELFF
NA TRBJ2-2 TRBV5-1 TRBD2 15 TGCGCCAGCAGCCCCTGGACTAGCGGGCCCGGGGAGCTGTTTTTT CASSPWTSGPGELFF
NA TRBJ2-3 TRBV2 NA 16 TGTGCCAGCAGTGTGGGACCGGGACTTCGGGCGGATACGCAGTATTTT CASSVGPGLRADTQYF
NA TRBJ1-5 TRBV7-9 NA 13 TGTGCCAGCAGCTTAGGCACGAATCAGCCCCAGCATTTT CASSLGTNQPQHF
NA TRBJ2-1 TRBV4-1 NA 17 TGCGCCAGCAGCCAAGACCGGGCCCTAGGTGTGCGCAATGAGCAGTTCTTC CASSQDRALGVRNEQFF
once TRBJ1-1 TRBV27 NA 13 TGTGCCAGCAGTCCCACCGAACAGGGTGAAGCTTTCTTT CASSPTEQGEAFF
NA TRBJ2-5 TRBV25-1 NA 15 TGTGCCAGCAGTGAAGGTGTCGGGCTACAAGAGACCCAGTACTTC CASSEGVGLQETQYF
NA TRBJ1-2 TRBV29-1 TRBD1 16 TGCAGCGTTGAAGTTGGGGCCGACAGGGGGCCGGGTGGCTACACCTTC CSVEVGADRGPGGYTF
NA TRBJ1-5 TRBV5-1 TRBD1 15 TGCGCCAGCAGCTTGGATTGGCAGGGGGATCAGCCCCAGCATTTT CASSLDWQGDQPQHF
NA TRBJ2-7 TRBV6-5 TRBD1 14 TGTGCCAGCAGCCGCGGGACAGGGGATGACGAGCAGTACTTC CASSRGTGDDEQYF